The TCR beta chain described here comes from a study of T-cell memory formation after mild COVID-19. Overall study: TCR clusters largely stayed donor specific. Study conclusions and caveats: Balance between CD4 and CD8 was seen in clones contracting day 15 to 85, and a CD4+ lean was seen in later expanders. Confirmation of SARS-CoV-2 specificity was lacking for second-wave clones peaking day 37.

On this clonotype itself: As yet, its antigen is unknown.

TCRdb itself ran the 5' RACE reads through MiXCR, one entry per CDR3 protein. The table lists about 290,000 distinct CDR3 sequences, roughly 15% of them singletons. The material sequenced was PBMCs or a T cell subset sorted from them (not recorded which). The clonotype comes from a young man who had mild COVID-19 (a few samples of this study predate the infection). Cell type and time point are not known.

The CDR3, as DNA: TGCAGCGTTGGTCGAATGATGAACACTGAAGCTTTCTTT. Protein product: CSVGRMMNTEAFF. V and J are TRBV29-1 and TRBJ1-1; D uncertain. The CDR3 runs 13 residues. Germline loops: CDR1 SQVTM, CDR2 ANQGSEA. V gave up 4 bases and J gave up 0 bases, with 9 bases separating them.